This T cell receptor beta chain was retrieved from a study of T-cell reconstitution after alpha-beta-depleted transplantation in children. Study conclusions and caveats: Reports say that about two months after transplant, the alpha-beta T cells came out of several hundred graft clones that had expanded. Some patients' high day-60 TCRbeta diversity was traced to surviving recipient T cells and thymic progenitors. Hyperexpanded clones declined; after one year, newly produced T cells mostly supplied diversity.

At least ten counts were recorded for this clonotype. Its antigen remains unidentified. It was with unique molecular identifiers that the TCRbeta library was prepared. TCRdb fed the PCR reads into MiXCR, producing one record per CDR3 protein. The table lists about 300,000 distinct CDR3 sequences, 6.5% to 9% of them singletons, with approximately 9% in the top ten. The CDR3 length is 13 residues. From germline, CDR1 is DFQATT and CDR2 SNEGSKA (reference sequence). Trimming shortened V by 2 bases and J by 5 bases, and 13 bases separated the two germline ends. The TCR originated in a female patient between 2 and 10 years old who had a stem cell transplant for Fanconi anemia, so the T cells may come from the graft donor. Source: peripheral blood, taken 360 days after TCRalphabeta/CD19-depleted stem cell transplant. J is TRBJ2-7 and V is TRBV20-1; tentatively, D is TRBD1 (5 bases). The CDR3: CSARKFDSHEQYF. The CDR3 coding sequence is TGCAGTGCTAGAAAATTCGACAGCCACGAGCAGTACTTC.